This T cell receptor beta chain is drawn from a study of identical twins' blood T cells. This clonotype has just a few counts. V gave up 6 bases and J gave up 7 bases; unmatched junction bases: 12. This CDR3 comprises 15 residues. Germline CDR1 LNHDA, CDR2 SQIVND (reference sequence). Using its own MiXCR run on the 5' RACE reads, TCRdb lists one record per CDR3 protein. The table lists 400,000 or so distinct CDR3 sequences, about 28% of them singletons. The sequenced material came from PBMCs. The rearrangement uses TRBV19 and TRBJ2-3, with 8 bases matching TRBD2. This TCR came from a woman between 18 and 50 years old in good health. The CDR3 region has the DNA TGTGCCAGTAGAAGTGGCCAAGCGGGAGAACATACGCAGTATTTT. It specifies CASRSGQAGEHTQYF.